One and the same sample provided the 19 T cell receptor beta chains below, sequenced in a study of shared clonotypes between healthy human individuals (dated by TCRdb to 2019 to 2021). Libraries were made using the immunoSEQ multiplex PCR assay. The table comes from immuneACCESS by way of TCRdb, which keeps in-frame sequences with V and J called. Part of the clones is missing from these tables; in studies checked, under half for an unresolved V gene and the rest for unknown reasons. This sample has 1,400,000 or so clones in its table, and around 98.5% of those were observed once. The leading ten clones occupy 0.36% of the sample. Sequenced input: naive CD4+ T cells sorted from blood. What this sample's cell subset or site label stands for: CD45RA+ positively selected. The receptors shown here come from a man aged 30-40 years in good health.

The gene calls are TRBV28 and TRBJ2-3; possibly TRBD1 for D (5 bases). In germline, CDR1 is MDHEN, CDR2 SYDVKM. V was shortened by 2 bases and J by 4 bases, with 13 bases between the two germline ends. This CDR3 region has 15 residues. CDR3 amino acids: CASSLPAGRPDTQYF. In DNA, the CDR3 is TGTGCCAGCAGTTTACCCGCAGGGCGGCCAGATACGCAGTATTTT.

The chain links TRBV5-1 to TRBJ2-7; TRBD1 might be the D (5 bases). Trimming left V 5 bases short and J 0 bases short, with 15 bases between. The CDR3 consists of 15 residues. Germline V gives CDR1 SGHRS, CDR2 YFSETQ. CDR3 DNA sequence: TGCGCCAGCAGTTACGCGACAGCCAACTCCTACGAGCAGTACTTC. Its protein product is CASSYATANSYEQYF.

The chain combines TRBV9 with TRBJ2-6, with D maybe TRBD1 (5 bases). The V and J ends lost 1 base and 2 bases respectively, with 13 bases between them. The germline CDR1 and CDR2 sequences are SGDLS and YYNGEE. This CDR3 comprises 17 residues. The CDR3 reads CASSVYDRAPGANVLTF. The CDR3 DNA follows: TGTGCCAGCAGCGTATACGACAGAGCGCCTGGGGCCAACGTCCTGACTTTC.

J is TRBJ2-5 and V is TRBV4-1, with 13 positions matching TRBD2. The germline V gene encodes CDR1 MGHRA and CDR2 YSYEKL. The V segment lost 3 bases and the J segment 1 base; nucleotides outside the gene matches: 2. This CDR3 spans 16 amino acids. CDR3 residues: CASSQGLAGSQETQYF. DNA of the CDR3: TGCGCCAGCAGCCAGGGACTAGCGGGAAGCCAAGAGACCCAGTACTTC.

The chain links TRBV7-2 to TRBJ2-1; 14 nucleotides agree with TRBD2. From germline, CDR1 is SGHTA and CDR2 FQGNSA. This CDR3 has 18 amino acids. Unmatched junction bases numbered 2, after V lost 1 base and J lost 0 bases. The CDR3 DNA sequence: TGTGCCAGCAGCTTAGAAGGGACTAGCGGGAGCTCCTACAATGAGCAGTTCTTC. It translates to CASSLEGTSGSSYNEQFF.

Here the CDR3 reads CASSQVLSVGELFF. The CDR3 region has the DNA TGTGCCAGCAGCCAAGTCCTCTCGGTCGGGGAGCTGTTTTTT. The rearrangement joins TRBV14 to TRBJ2-2; D remains unclear. CDR3 length: 14 amino acids. Trimming shortened V by 1 base and J by 7 bases, and 10 bases separated the two germline ends. The V gene's germline CDR1 is SGHDN and CDR2 FVKESK.

This chain uses TRBV28 with TRBJ2-5, with D perhaps matching TRBD1 (8 bases). The germline V gene encodes CDR1 MDHEN and CDR2 SYDVKM. The CDR3 extends over 15 amino acids. Trimming pared 7 bases from V and 1 base from J, leaving 16 bases between. CDR3 bases: TGTGCCAGCACCAACAGGGGGGGGTTCCAAGAGACCCAGTACTTC. Translating gives CASTNRGGFQETQYF.

The rearrangement joins TRBV5-1 to TRBJ2-2; the D is unclear. In germline, CDR1 is SGHRS, CDR2 YFSETQ. The CDR3 extends over 15 amino acids. V lost 0 bases and J 7 bases, leaving 13 bases between the germline ends. CDR3 loop: CASSLGASASGELFF. CDR3 bases: TGCGCCAGCAGCTTGGGGGCCTCGGCCAGCGGGGAGCTGTTTTTT. Full variable domain (rest looked up from reference TRBV5-1 and TRBJ2-2): KAGVTQTPRYLIKTRGQQVTLSCSPISGHRSVSWYQQTPGQGLQFLFEYFSETQRNKGNFPGRFSGRQFSNSRSEMNVSTLELGDSALYLCASSLGASASGELFFGEGSRLTVL.

The chain combines TRBV2 with TRBJ1-2; a possible D gene is TRBD1 (6 bases). Germline assignment: CDR1 SNHLY and CDR2 FYNNEI. This CDR3 region has 14 residues. V dropped 5 bases and J dropped 5 bases, with 15 bases sitting between them. The CDR3 DNA follows: TGTGCCAGCAGTTCTACGACAGGCCTTTATGGCTACACCTTC. Translation: CASSSTTGLYGYTF.

The V gene is TRBV5-4, the J gene TRBJ2-3, with TRBD2 matching over 7 bases. This CDR3 has 15 amino acids. The ends lost 7 bases at V and 4 bases at J; junction bases unmatched: 12. Germline CDR1 SGHNT, CDR2 YYREEE (reference sequence). The CDR3 sequence: CASHRGGSAADTQYF. The CDR3 coding sequence is TGTGCCAGCCACCGGGGCGGGAGTGCTGCAGATACGCAGTATTTT.

The chain couples TRBV5-6 to TRBJ2-3; D is uncertain. The CDR3 sequence is 15 residues long. The ends were cut back, 1 base at V and 6 bases at J, with 15 bases in the middle. Germline loops: CDR1 SGHDT, CDR2 YYEEEE. This CDR3 reads CASSLLGPGQDTQYF. The CDR3 DNA reads TGTGCCAGCAGCTTGCTAGGTCCGGGCCAGGATACGCAGTATTTT.

The chain combines TRBV10-3 with TRBJ2-6; D remains unclear. CDR3 length equals 13 residues. Germline V gene sequence: CDR1 ENHRY, CDR2 SYGVKD. Trimming left V 6 bases short and J 0 bases short, with 3 bases between. Here the CDR3 DNA reads TGTGCCATCAGCAACTCTGGGGCCAACGTCCTGACTTTC. Translation gives CAISNSGANVLTF.

The chain recombines TRBV10-3 with TRBJ1-2; 10 bases map to TRBD1. The CDR3 loop spans 13 amino acids. Germline-derived CDR1 and CDR2 are ENHRY and SYGVKD. J lost 7 bases, V lost 3 bases, and 2 bases had no gene match. CDR3 coding DNA: TGTGCCATCAGTGAAGGACAGGGGGGTGGCTACACCTTC. Translation gives CAISEGQGGGYTF.

J is TRBJ1-2 and V is TRBV5-4, with 7 bases identical to TRBD1. Germline V gene lookup returns CDR1 SGHNT and CDR2 YYREEE (reference sequence). The length of the CDR3 is 16 residues. The ends lost 0 bases at V and 4 bases at J; junction bases unmatched: 9. The CDR3 sequence is CASSLGGDRAPYGYTF. The CDR3 DNA follows: TGTGCCAGCAGCTTGGGGGGCGACAGGGCGCCCTATGGCTACACCTTC. Drawing the rest from reference TRBV5-4 and TRBJ1-2, the complete variable domain is ETGVTQSPTHLIKTRGQQVTLRCSSQSGHNTVSWYQQALGQGPQFIFQYYREEENGRGNFPPRFSGLQFPNYSSELNVNALELDDSALYLCASSLGGDRAPYGYTFGSGTRLTVV.

V usage is TRBV5-6 and J usage is TRBJ1-4, with D possibly TRBD1 on 5 matching bases. In germline, CDR1 is SGHDT, CDR2 YYEEEE. V lost 3 bases, J lost 0 bases, and 12 bases lay in between. The CDR3 spans 16 residues. CDR3 region: CASSWAGITTNEKLFF. CDR3 nucleotide sequence: TGTGCCAGCAGCTGGGCAGGGATTACAACTAATGAAAAACTGTTTTTT.

This clone was observed once. The V call is TRBV18, the J call TRBJ2-1; no definite D call. V shed 3 bases and J shed 7 bases, with 13 bases lying between them. Germline V CDR1 and CDR2: KGHSH, LQKENI. The length of the CDR3 is 14 residues. CDR3 protein: CASSPRMGINEQFF. In DNA, the CDR3 is TGTGCCAGCTCACCTAGGATGGGAATAAATGAGCAGTTCTTC.

This CDR3 is CASSPPRRAGEKLFF. DNA for the CDR3: TGTGCCAGCTCACCACCGCGGCGGGCGGGTGAAAAACTGTTTTTT. J is TRBJ1-4 and V is TRBV18; D call uncertain. This CDR3 region has 15 residues. The V gene lost 0 bases and the J gene lost 7 bases, with 12 bases spanning the gap. CDR1 KGHSH and CDR2 LQKENI come from the germline V gene.

The gene calls are TRBV7-3 and TRBJ2-3, with 13 bases matching TRBD2. This CDR3 comprises 16 residues. Germline V CDR1 and CDR2: SGHTA, FQGTGA. V lost 4 bases and J lost 4; bases outside the gene matches: 5. The CDR3 spells CASSSGTSGVADTQYF. CDR3 nucleotide sequence: TGTGCCAGCAGCTCCGGGACTAGCGGGGTAGCAGATACGCAGTATTTT.

The chain is built from TRBV7-8 and TRBJ2-4; TRBD2 might be the D (5 bases). The germline V gene has CDR1 SGHVS and CDR2 FQNEAQ. CDR3 length equals 14 residues. V gave up 5 bases and J gave up 9 bases, with 17 bases separating them. This CDR3 is CASSPRDAGSIQYF. The CDR3 coding sequence is TGTGCCAGCAGCCCCCGGGATGCCGGTAGCATTCAGTACTTC.